The rows below give T cell receptor beta chains drawn from one sample of a study of neurological immune-mediated disorders. TCRdb re-analysed the 5' RACE reads in MiXCR, keeping a single row per CDR3 protein. The sample shows about 59,000 distinct CDR3 sequences, around 3.5% of them seen only once. The specimen was PBMCs. All receptors derive from a woman aged 30 to 39 with multiple sclerosis. The CDR3 runs from the conserved cysteine through the conserved F or W. D genes are given only for firm matches. Size is omitted from some rows. Given values are once, few, many or a class for expanded clones.

j_call: TRBJ2-1; d_call: -; clone_size: few; v_call: TRBV7-3; cdr3_aa: CASSWKPRDEQFF; cdr3_nt: TGTGCCAGCAGCTGGAAACCGAGGGATGAGCAGTTCTTC
j_call: TRBJ1-1; d_call: -; clone_size: many; v_call: TRBV11-2; cdr3_aa: CASRRLSGKYTEAFF; cdr3_nt: TGTGCCAGCAGACGATTATCCGGGAAATACACTGAAGCTTTCTTT
j_call: TRBJ2-5; d_call: -; clone_size: many; v_call: TRBV12-3/TRBV12-4; cdr3_aa: CASSFAGGETQYF; cdr3_nt: TGTGCCAGCAGTTTTGCTGGGGGAGAGACCCAGTACTTC
j_call: TRBJ2-7; d_call: TRBD2; clone_size: few; v_call: TRBV20-1; cdr3_aa: CSARPTSGAYEQYF; cdr3_nt: TGCAGTGCTAGACCCACTAGCGGGGCCTACGAGCAGTACTTC
j_call: TRBJ2-1; d_call: TRBD1; clone_size: many; v_call: TRBV20-1; cdr3_aa: CSARGGQGGSNEQFF; cdr3_nt: TGCAGTGCTAGAGGGGGACAGGGCGGCTCCAATGAGCAGTTCTTC
j_call: TRBJ2-5; d_call: -; clone_size: few; v_call: TRBV7-2; cdr3_aa: CASSSPGLKETQYF; cdr3_nt: TGTGCCAGCAGCTCCCCCGGGTTGAAAGAGACCCAGTACTTC
j_call: TRBJ2-3; d_call: -; clone_size: many; v_call: TRBV4-3; cdr3_aa: CASSQELDGRITDTQYF; cdr3_nt: TGCGCCAGCAGCCAAGAACTCGACGGGAGAATCACAGATACGCAGTATTTT
j_call: TRBJ2-6; d_call: -; clone_size: many; v_call: TRBV21-1; cdr3_aa: CASSKERRRQGAPGANVLTF; cdr3_nt: TGTGCCAGCAGCAAAGAACGCCGCCGACAGGGGGCGCCCGGGGCCAACGTCCTGACTTTC
j_call: TRBJ1-5; d_call: TRBD1; clone_size: many; v_call: TRBV11-3; cdr3_aa: CASSTGEGEPQHF; cdr3_nt: TGTGCCAGCAGCACAGGGGAGGGCGAGCCCCAGCATTTT
j_call: TRBJ2-7; d_call: -; clone_size: -; v_call: TRBV6-5; cdr3_aa: CASSRQGNEQYF; cdr3_nt: TGTGCCAGCAGTCGCCAGGGTAACGAGCAGTACTTC
j_call: TRBJ2-3; d_call: -; clone_size: many; v_call: TRBV12-5; cdr3_aa: CASGLTGSDTQYF; cdr3_nt: TGTGCTAGTGGTCTGACAGGTTCGGATACGCAGTATTTT
j_call: TRBJ1-1; d_call: -; clone_size: -; v_call: TRBV20-1; cdr3_aa: CSARPIKDTEAFF; cdr3_nt: TGCAGTGCTAGACCGATCAAAGACACTGAAGCTTTCTTT
j_call: TRBJ2-1; d_call: TRBD2; clone_size: many; v_call: TRBV29-1; cdr3_aa: CSVGLGGNVKNEQFF; cdr3_nt: TGCAGCGTTGGGTTGGGGGGGAACGTCAAGAATGAGCAGTTCTTC
j_call: TRBJ2-7; d_call: TRBD1; clone_size: many; v_call: TRBV11-2; cdr3_aa: CASKTGGSYEQYF; cdr3_nt: TGTGCCAGCAAGACAGGGGGCTCCTACGAGCAGTACTTC
j_call: TRBJ2-1; d_call: -; clone_size: many; v_call: TRBV29-1; cdr3_aa: CSGYGTIPSGEQFF; cdr3_nt: TGCAGCGGATATGGGACCATTCCATCCGGTGAGCAGTTCTTC
j_call: TRBJ2-2; d_call: -; clone_size: many; v_call: TRBV10-1; cdr3_aa: CASSDDLNYPNTGELFF; cdr3_nt: TGCGCCAGCAGTGATGACCTCAATTACCCGAACACCGGGGAGCTGTTTTTT
j_call: TRBJ1-1; d_call: -; clone_size: few; v_call: TRBV18; cdr3_aa: CASSPLREGTEAFF; cdr3_nt: TGTGCCAGCTCACCATTGAGAGAGGGCACTGAAGCTTTCTTT
j_call: TRBJ1-5; d_call: -; clone_size: many; v_call: TRBV3-1; cdr3_aa: CASSQRFSNQPQHF; cdr3_nt: TGTGCCAGCAGCCAAAGGTTTAGCAATCAGCCCCAGCATTTT
j_call: TRBJ1-6; d_call: -; clone_size: many; v_call: TRBV12-3/TRBV12-4; cdr3_aa: CASSFPDSPLHF; cdr3_nt: TGTGCCAGCAGTTTCCCTGATTCACCCCTCCACTTT
j_call: TRBJ2-1; d_call: TRBD2; clone_size: many; v_call: TRBV5-5; cdr3_aa: CASSSVPGLAGEVSYNEQFF; cdr3_nt: TGTGCCAGCAGCTCCGTTCCGGGACTAGCGGGAGAGGTGTCCTACAATGAGCAGTTCTTC
j_call: TRBJ2-1; d_call: -; clone_size: -; v_call: TRBV6-5; cdr3_aa: CASSSGRTVHNEQFF; cdr3_nt: TGTGCCAGCAGTTCTGGGCGGACGGTACACAATGAGCAGTTCTTC
j_call: TRBJ2-3; d_call: TRBD1; clone_size: many; v_call: TRBV6-5; cdr3_aa: CASRTKGAAPSTDTQYF; cdr3_nt: TGTGCCAGCAGAACTAAGGGGGCAGCTCCTAGCACAGATACGCAGTATTTT
j_call: TRBJ2-7; d_call: TRBD1; clone_size: -; v_call: TRBV5-1; cdr3_aa: CASSSRQGKEQYF; cdr3_nt: TGTGCCAGCAGCTCCCGACAGGGGAAAGAGCAGTACTTC
j_call: TRBJ1-2; d_call: -; clone_size: many; v_call: TRBV5-1; cdr3_aa: CASSLEGVNYGYTF; cdr3_nt: TGCGCCAGCAGCTTGGAGGGAGTTAACTATGGCTACACCTTC
j_call: TRBJ2-2; d_call: -; clone_size: many; v_call: TRBV11-2; cdr3_aa: CASSLDRSFGELFF; cdr3_nt: TGTGCCAGCAGCTTAGATAGGAGCTTCGGGGAGCTGTTTTTT
j_call: TRBJ1-1; d_call: -; clone_size: medium-sized; v_call: TRBV4-1; cdr3_aa: CASSQALMGTNTEAFF; cdr3_nt: TGCGCCAGCAGCCAAGCCCTTATGGGGACGAACACTGAAGCTTTCTTT
j_call: TRBJ2-3; d_call: -; clone_size: few; v_call: TRBV20-1; cdr3_aa: CSAETSGTDTQYF; cdr3_nt: TGCAGTGCTGAAACCTCCGGCACAGATACGCAGTATTTT
j_call: TRBJ1-4; d_call: -; clone_size: many; v_call: TRBV5-1; cdr3_aa: CASSLGQPGEKLFF; cdr3_nt: TGCGCCAGCAGCCTGGGTCAGCCGGGTGAAAAACTGTTTTTT
j_call: TRBJ2-3; d_call: -; clone_size: few; v_call: TRBV11-2; cdr3_aa: CASSHDYPTSTDTQYF; cdr3_nt: TGTGCCAGCAGCCACGACTACCCCACTAGCACAGATACGCAGTATTTT
j_call: TRBJ2-3; d_call: -; clone_size: many; v_call: TRBV5-1; cdr3_aa: CASTLLAAQSTDTQYF; cdr3_nt: TGCGCCAGCACCCTCTTGGCGGCGCAAAGCACAGATACGCAGTATTTT
j_call: TRBJ2-1; d_call: TRBD1; clone_size: many; v_call: TRBV12-3/TRBV12-4; cdr3_aa: CASRGQGRGEQFF; cdr3_nt: TGTGCCAGCAGGGGACAGGGCCGAGGGGAGCAGTTCTTC
j_call: TRBJ2-1; d_call: -; clone_size: many; v_call: TRBV6-5; cdr3_aa: CASSPLGPNEQFF; cdr3_nt: TGTGCCAGCAGTCCCCTCGGACCCAATGAGCAGTTCTTC
j_call: TRBJ2-5; d_call: -; clone_size: many; v_call: TRBV5-1; cdr3_aa: CASSARSRQERPQYF; cdr3_nt: TGCGCCAGCAGCGCCCGGAGTAGGCAGGAGCGCCCCCAGTACTTC
j_call: TRBJ1-5; d_call: -; clone_size: many; v_call: TRBV2; cdr3_aa: CASSPGRANQPQHF; cdr3_nt: TGTGCCAGCAGTCCTGGAAGGGCCAATCAGCCCCAGCATTTT
j_call: TRBJ1-4; d_call: -; clone_size: -; v_call: TRBV18; cdr3_aa: CASSPTGSATNENLFF; cdr3_nt: TGTGCCAGCTCACCAACAGGATCCGCAACTAATGAAAATCTGTTTTTT